Listed here are 12 T cell receptor beta chains from one sample, sequenced in a study of cytomegalovirus exposure and HLA in healthy donors. The PCR was carried out with 60 Vbeta primers and 13 Jbeta primers. Using immunoSEQ multiplex PCR, the repertoire was profiled, and TCRdb retains in-frame clones only, with some absent. Seen here are about 120,000 clones, around 76% observed once, and the top ten hold 12%. The sample comprised PBMCs. The receptors here all came from a woman aged 40 to 50 in good health and CMV-seropositive.

V usage is TRBV5-1 and J usage is TRBJ2-3, with D perhaps TRBD2 (6 bases). The ends were cut back, 0 bases at V and 3 bases at J, with 14 bases in the middle. From germline, CDR1 is SGHRS and CDR2 YFSETQ. The length of the CDR3 is 16 residues. As DNA, the CDR3 is TGCGCCAGCAGCTTGGGGACGGCGGGGTCGACAGATACGCAGTATTTT. Its translation is CASSLGTAGSTDTQYF. The full variable domain, completed using reference TRBV5-1 and TRBJ2-3, is KAGVTQTPRYLIKTRGQQVTLSCSPISGHRSVSWYQQTPGQGLQFLFEYFSETQRNKGNFPGRFSGRQFSNSRSEMNVSTLELGDSALYLCASSLGTAGSTDTQYFGPGTRLTVL.

The genes are TRBV5-5 and TRBJ1-4; 8 nucleotides line up with TRBD1. The CDR3 runs 16 residues. J was trimmed by 7 bases and V by 0 bases; bases with no gene match: 8. Germline CDR1 and CDR2: SGHKS and YYEKEE (reference sequence). CDR3 in DNA: TGTGCCAGCAGCTTGGTGGGTCAGGGGGCAGGTGAAAAACTGTTTTTT. It translates to CASSLVGQGAGEKLFF.

The gene calls are TRBV27 and TRBJ2-7; no definite D call. The V and J ends lost 4 bases and 4 bases respectively, with 17 bases between them. CDR1 and CDR2 from the germline V gene are MNHEY and SMNVEV (reference sequence). The CDR3 extends over 15 amino acids. The CDR3 nucleotides are TGTGCCAGCAGTTCCATCTTCAGGCCCGCTTACGAGCAGTACTTC. As protein: CASSSIFRPAYEQYF.

The rearrangement links TRBV7-2 to TRBJ1-3; D is unclear. The CDR3 totals 16 residues. The germline CDR1 and CDR2 sequences are SGHTA and FQGNSA. V lost 1 base and J lost 0, with 10 bases in between. The CDR3: CASSLVGPHSGNTIYF. CDR3 bases: TGTGCCAGCAGCTTAGTTGGGCCCCACTCTGGAAACACCATATATTTT. Using reference TRBV7-2 and TRBJ1-3 for the parts outside the CDR3, the full variable domain is GAGVSQSPSNKVTEKGKDVELRCDPISGHTALYWYRQSLGQGLEFLIYFQGNSAPDKSGLPSDRFSAERTGGSVSTLTIQRTQQEDSAVYLCASSLVGPHSGNTIYFGEGSWLTVV.

This rearrangement joins TRBV13 to TRBJ1-6; 10 bases match TRBD1. CDR1 is PRHDT and CDR2 is FYEKMQ in the germline V gene (reference sequence). Trimming at V came to 3 bases and at J to 9 bases, leaving 5 bases not matched to a gene. The CDR3 contains 15 residues. The CDR3: CASSLDGTGVSPLHF. DNA for the CDR3: TGTGCCAGCAGCTTGGATGGGACAGGGGTTTCACCCCTCCACTTT.

The rearrangement joins TRBV29-1 to TRBJ1-2; D is possibly TRBD1 (5 bases). Per the germline V gene, CDR1 is SQVTM and CDR2 is ANQGSEA. The CDR3 sequence is 10 residues long. Trimming left V 3 bases short and J 8 bases short, with 7 bases between. This CDR3 reads CSVEQGGYTF. The CDR3 DNA reads as TGCAGCGTTGAGCAGGGCGGCTACACCTTC.

The chain carries TRBV21-1 and TRBJ1-1. TRBV21-1 is annotated as a pseudogene. This CDR3 has 14 residues. The CDR3 nucleotides read TGTGCCAGCAGCCGGAGAGGAATGAACACTGAAGCTTTCTTT. This encodes CASSRRGMNTEAFF.

V usage is TRBV10-3 and J usage is TRBJ1-5; D perhaps matches TRBD1 (5 bases). This CDR3 region has 15 residues. The V and J ends lost 0 bases and 4 bases respectively, with 10 bases between them. Germline CDR1 reads ENHRY; CDR2 reads SYGVKD. DNA of the CDR3: TGTGCCATCAGTGAGTCCGGGGGATTTAATCAGCCCCAGCATTTT. This gives the protein CAISESGGFNQPQHF.

This chain joins TRBV5-4 and TRBJ1-5; 9 bases are a match to TRBD1. J lost 5 bases, V lost 4 bases, and 10 bases had no gene match. The CDR3 has 16 amino acids. Germline loops: CDR1 SGHNT, CDR2 YYREEE (reference sequence). DNA of the CDR3: TGTGCCAGCAGCGCGGATCCGGGACAGGGCGATCAGCCCCAGCATTTT. Encoded protein: CASSADPGQGDQPQHF.

The chain carries TRBV7-2 and TRBJ1-6; 7 bases are shared with TRBD1. Germline CDR1 reads SGHTA; CDR2 reads FQGNSA. The CDR3 sequence is 14 residues long. Unmatched junction bases numbered 5, after V lost 6 bases and J lost 6 bases. The CDR3 DNA reads as TGTGCCAGCAGACCGGGACAGCGTAATTCACCCCTCCACTTT. This encodes CASRPGQRNSPLHF.

The table lists this clone with a few counts. V and J are TRBV5-1 and TRBJ1-6, with no clear D. V shed 2 bases and J shed 10 bases, with 16 bases lying between them. CDR1 is SGHRS and CDR2 is YFSETQ in the germline V gene. This CDR3 comprises 15 residues. The CDR3 coding sequence is TGCGCCAGCAGCTTTAAATTGTCTTCGGAGTCACCCCTCCACTTT. As protein: CASSFKLSSESPLHF.

The V and J genes are TRBV9 and TRBJ2-7; 9 bases line up with TRBD1. The CDR3 consists of 14 residues. CDR1 and CDR2 from the germline V gene are SGDLS and YYNGEE. With V trimmed by 0 bases and J by 3 bases, 1 base remained unmatched. The CDR3 loop reads CASSVAGQGYEQYF. CDR3 nucleotides: TGTGCCAGCAGCGTAGCGGGACAGGGCTACGAGCAGTACTTC.